Below are 25 T cell receptor beta chains sequenced from a single sample in a study of early T cells in non-severe SARS-CoV-2 infection. MiXCR was run by TCRdb on the 5' RACE reads, yielding one entry per CDR3 protein. The sample lists under 50,000 distinct CDR3 sequences; around a quarter were seen once. The sample consisted of whole blood, taken at baseline. These receptors all come from an adult who was a healthcare worker with PCR-confirmed SARS-CoV-2 infection or an uninfected control (not recorded which).

The J gene is TRBJ1-1, the V gene TRBV12-3 or TRBV12-4, with no clear D. Trimming removed 7 bases from V and 6 bases from J, with 12 bases in between. This CDR3 is 12 amino acids long. CDR3 in amino acids: CASTGGGAEAFF. CDR3 sequence (DNA): TGTGCCAGCACCGGAGGCGGGGCTGAAGCTTTCTTT.

This clonotype has a handful of counts. The chain recombines TRBV11-2 with TRBJ2-2, with 7 bases identical to TRBD2. With V trimmed by 4 bases and J by 2 bases, 4 bases remained unmatched. Germline CDR1 reads SGHAT; CDR2 reads FQNNGV. The CDR3 has 15 residues. CDR3 loop: CASSYGRGNTGELFF. The CDR3 coding sequence is TGTGCCAGCAGCTATGGGAGGGGTAACACCGGGGAGCTGTTTTTT.

The V gene is TRBV5-1, the J gene TRBJ2-7; D gene uncertain. V was cut by 8 bases and J by 0 bases, with 12 bases left in between. The CDR3 is 13 amino acids. Germline loops: CDR1 SGHRS, CDR2 YFSETQ. CDR3 coding DNA: TGCGCCAGTGCCAGGCCGAGCTCCTACGAGCAGTACTTC. Its translation: CASARPSSYEQYF.

The chain links TRBV6-2 or TRBV6-3 to TRBJ2-3; D remains unclear. The V end was cut by 0 bases, the J end by 4 bases, with 8 bases between. Germline CDR1 and CDR2: MNHEY and SVGEGT. The CDR3 length is 14 residues. The chain's CDR3 is CASSYSPRPDTQYF. The CDR3, as DNA: TGTGCCAGCAGTTACTCCCCCCGGCCAGATACGCAGTATTTT.

The V and J genes are TRBV7-9 and TRBJ2-5, with D maybe TRBD2 (5 bases). Trimming took off 3 bases at V and 1 base at J, with 6 bases between the two ends. The V gene's germline CDR1 is SEHNR and CDR2 FQNEAQ (reference sequence). The CDR3 consists of 13 residues. CDR3 in DNA: TGTGCCAGCAGCTTCAGCGGCCAAGAGACCCAGTACTTC. It yields the protein CASSFSGQETQYF.

The V and J genes are TRBV5-6 and TRBJ2-7; D call uncertain. Germline loops: CDR1 SGHDT, CDR2 YYEEEE. The CDR3 sequence is 14 residues long. V was cut by 0 bases and J by 0 bases, with 7 bases left in between. CDR3 DNA sequence: TGTGCCAGCAGCTTGGACCCAGACTCCTACGAGCAGTACTTC. Amino acids: CASSLDPDSYEQYF.

This clonotype has more than one count but fewer than ten. The chain uses TRBV30 and TRBJ2-7, with unresolved D. In germline, CDR1 is GTSNPN, CDR2 SVGIG (reference sequence). The CDR3 loop spans 12 amino acids. Trimming cost V 5 bases and J 1 base, with 9 bases left between them. In DNA form, the CDR3 reads TGTGCCTGGTCTGGTCCTTCCTACGAGCAGTACTTC. Amino acids: CAWSGPSYEQYF.

The chain links TRBV18 to TRBJ1-5, with TRBD1 as a possible D gene (6 bases). V dropped 0 bases and J dropped 6 bases, with 12 bases sitting between them. Per germline, CDR1 KGHSH and CDR2 LQKENI. This CDR3 contains 15 residues. The CDR3 DNA reads TGTGCCAGCTCACCACCGTCGGACAGCGGTCAGCCCCAGCATTTT. This sequence encodes CASSPPSDSGQPQHF.

The CDR3 spells CASSVALFTDTQYF. CDR3 coding DNA: TGTGCCAGCAGCGTAGCTCTGTTCACAGATACGCAGTATTTT. V usage is TRBV9 and J usage is TRBJ2-3; D ambiguous. The germline CDR1 and CDR2 sequences are SGDLS and YYNGEE. CDR3 length: 14 amino acids. Trimming stripped 0 bases from V and 2 bases from J, with 7 bases between.

The rearrangement links TRBV12-5 to TRBJ2-7; D unclear. V shed 1 base and J shed 5 bases, with 9 bases lying between them. Germline CDR1 and CDR2: LGHNT and FRNRAP. The CDR3 runs to 13 residues. DNA of the CDR3: TGTGCTAGTGGTTTGGATCGGTACCACGAGCAGTACTTC. This sequence encodes CASGLDRYHEQYF. Full variable domain (outside the CDR3, taken from reference TRBV12-5 and TRBJ2-7): DARVTQTPRHKVTEMGQEVTMRCQPILGHNTVFWYRQTMMQGLELLAYFRNRAPLDDSGMPKDRFSAEMPDATLATLKIQPSEPRDSAVYFCASGLDRYHEQYFGPGTRLTVT.

The chain has TRBV10-2 and TRBJ2-7; D perhaps matches TRBD2 (6 bases). Germline V gene data show CDR1 as WSHSY and CDR2 as SAAADI. Trimming removed 3 bases at V and 6 bases at J, with 21 bases between. The CDR3 is made up of 16 amino acids. DNA for the CDR3: TGCGCCAGCAGTGATCCACCGGGAGCCCAAGGAAGCGAGCAGTACTTC. Translating gives CASSDPPGAQGSEQYF.

This clonotype was recorded a few times. The J gene is TRBJ1-1, the V gene TRBV3-1, with D unclear. In germline, CDR1 is LGHDT, CDR2 YNNKEL (reference sequence). V dropped 2 bases and J dropped 5 bases, with 9 bases sitting between them. CDR3 length: 13 residues. As DNA, the CDR3 is TGTGCCAGCAGCCAACCCGGCAGTACTGAAGCTTTCTTT. It yields the protein CASSQPGSTEAFF.

The gene calls are TRBV12-3 or TRBV12-4 and TRBJ2-4, with D uncertain. V dropped 4 bases and J dropped 1 base, with 11 bases sitting between them. This CDR3 is built from 15 residues. The CDR3, as DNA: TGTGCCAGCAGTTCGACGGCGGAGGCCAAAAACATTCAGTACTTC. It specifies CASSSTAEAKNIQYF.

The chain is built from TRBV11-2 and TRBJ1-2; D is perhaps TRBD1 (5 bases). The CDR3 consists of 14 residues. Germline V gene data show CDR1 as SGHAT and CDR2 as FQNNGV. The V end was cut by 5 bases, the J end by 6 bases, with 16 bases between. CDR3 coding DNA: TGTGCCAGCAGCCCGCGGACGGGGGAGGATGGCTACACCTTC. This codes for CASSPRTGEDGYTF.

The chain is built from TRBV6-5 and TRBJ1-6; no clear D gene. The V gene lost 5 bases and the J gene lost 2 bases, with 7 bases spanning the gap. The CDR3 sequence is 14 residues long. Germline CDR1 and CDR2: MNHEY and SVGAGI. DNA for the CDR3: TGTGCCAGCAGTGGACTCGCCTATAATTCACCCCTCCACTTT. This sequence encodes CASSGLAYNSPLHF.

This clonotype was found a few times. The chain links TRBV30 to TRBJ1-5; D remains ambiguous. Trimming shortened V by 5 bases and J by 2 bases, and 7 bases separated the two germline ends. This CDR3 is 12 amino acids long. Germline V CDR1 and CDR2: GTSNPN, SVGIG (reference sequence). CDR3 sequence (DNA): TGTGCCTGGGACGTTGGCAATCAGCCCCAGCATTTT. Its translation is CAWDVGNQPQHF.

CDR3 residues: CASSPNSGTVLSGANVLTF. CDR3 nucleotides: TGCGCCAGCAGTCCCAATAGCGGGACAGTCCTCTCTGGGGCCAACGTCCTGACTTTC. The chain has TRBV4-1 and TRBJ2-6, with a tentative D call TRBD2 (8 bases). The CDR3 loop spans 19 amino acids. With 6 bases removed from V and 0 bases from J, the gap between germline ends came to 21 bases. Germline V lookup: CDR1 MGHRA, CDR2 YSYEKL.

This clonotype was seen many times. The V and J genes are TRBV20-1 and TRBJ2-7; perhaps TRBD2 as D (6 bases). This CDR3 region has 12 residues. The V gene's germline CDR1 is DFQATT and CDR2 SNEGSKA (reference sequence). DNA of the CDR3: TGCGCTGGCGGGGACTCCTCCTACGAGCAGTACTTC. Protein product: CAGGDSSYEQYF.

The chain combines TRBV5-1 with TRBJ2-5, with D hard to call. The germline V and J ends were trimmed by 1 base and 2 bases, with 3 bases remaining between them. In germline, CDR1 is SGHRS, CDR2 YFSETQ. The CDR3 sequence is 12 residues long. Here the CDR3 reads CASSLLQETQYF. The CDR3 bases are TGCGCCAGCAGCTTGTTGCAAGAGACCCAGTACTTC.

The chain joins TRBV5-4 to TRBJ2-3; D perhaps matches TRBD2 (7 bases). V was trimmed by 2 bases and J by 4 bases, leaving 11 bases between them. Germline CDR1 and CDR2: SGHNT and YYREEE (reference sequence). This CDR3 is built from 14 residues. CDR3 loop: CASSFRGAPDTQYF. The CDR3 DNA reads TGTGCCAGCAGCTTCCGGGGGGCGCCAGATACGCAGTATTTT.

V is TRBV12-3 or TRBV12-4 and J is TRBJ2-3; D might be TRBD1 or TRBD2, each matching 6 bases. Deletions cut 8 bases from V and 5 bases from J, with 17 bases between. This CDR3 comprises 14 residues. Here the CDR3 DNA reads TGTGCCAGCTTCCGGAGGGGGGAAGGAGATACGCAGTATTTT. It yields the protein CASFRRGEGDTQYF.

This clonotype turned up a few times. This chain connects TRBV20-1 to TRBJ2-7, with D tentatively TRBD2 (5 bases). This CDR3 spans 13 amino acids. Deletions cut 5 bases from V and 4 bases from J, with 15 bases between. Germline V gene sequence: CDR1 DFQATT, CDR2 SNEGSKA (reference sequence). The CDR3: CSADGRGRYEQYF. For the CDR3, the DNA is TGCAGTGCTGACGGTCGGGGTAGGTACGAGCAGTACTTC.

The chain has TRBV10-3 and TRBJ2-7; D might be TRBD2 (5 bases). This CDR3 is 13 amino acids long. V lost 4 bases and J 3 bases, leaving 10 bases between the germline ends. CDR1 and CDR2 from the germline V gene are ENHRY and SYGVKD. The chain's CDR3 is CAISGTENYEQYF. The CDR3 coding sequence is TGTGCCATCAGTGGGACTGAAAACTACGAGCAGTACTTC.

The gene calls are TRBV10-3 and TRBJ2-7; 8 bases line up with TRBD1. The CDR3 is 12 residues long. After removal of 4 bases from V and 6 bases from J, the junction contained 2 bases not matched to a gene. The germline CDR1 and CDR2 sequences are ENHRY and SYGVKD. DNA of the CDR3: TGTGCCATCAGTGGACAGGGGAGCGAGCAGTACTTC. Translated: CAISGQGSEQYF.

The CDR3 sequence is CASSTHRGRADTQYF. CDR3 bases: TGTGCCAGCAGCACACACAGGGGGCGCGCAGATACGCAGTATTTT. V is TRBV11-2 and J is TRBJ2-3; the match to TRBD1 covers 9 bases. The V segment lost 5 bases and the J segment 4 bases; nucleotides outside the gene matches: 7. Per the germline V gene, CDR1 is SGHAT and CDR2 is FQNNGV. The CDR3 is made up of 15 amino acids.